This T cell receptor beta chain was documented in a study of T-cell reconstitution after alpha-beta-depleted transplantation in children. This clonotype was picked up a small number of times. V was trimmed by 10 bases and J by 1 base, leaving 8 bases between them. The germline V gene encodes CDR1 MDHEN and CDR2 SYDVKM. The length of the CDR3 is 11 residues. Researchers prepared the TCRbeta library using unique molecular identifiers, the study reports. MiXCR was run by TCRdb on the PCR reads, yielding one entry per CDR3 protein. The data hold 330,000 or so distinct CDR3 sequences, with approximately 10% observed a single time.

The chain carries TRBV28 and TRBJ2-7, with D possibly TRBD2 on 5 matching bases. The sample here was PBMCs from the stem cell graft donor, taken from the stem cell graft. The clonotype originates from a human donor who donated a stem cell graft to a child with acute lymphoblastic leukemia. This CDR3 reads CAIEGSYEQYF. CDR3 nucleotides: TGTGCCATCGAGGGATCCTACGAGCAGTACTTC. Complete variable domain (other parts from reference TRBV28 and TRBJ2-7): DVKVTQSSRYLVKRTGEKVFLECVQDMDHENMFWYRQDPGLGLRLIYFSYDVKMKEKGDIPEGYSVSREKKERFSLILESASTNQTSMYLCAIEGSYEQYFGPGTRLTVT.